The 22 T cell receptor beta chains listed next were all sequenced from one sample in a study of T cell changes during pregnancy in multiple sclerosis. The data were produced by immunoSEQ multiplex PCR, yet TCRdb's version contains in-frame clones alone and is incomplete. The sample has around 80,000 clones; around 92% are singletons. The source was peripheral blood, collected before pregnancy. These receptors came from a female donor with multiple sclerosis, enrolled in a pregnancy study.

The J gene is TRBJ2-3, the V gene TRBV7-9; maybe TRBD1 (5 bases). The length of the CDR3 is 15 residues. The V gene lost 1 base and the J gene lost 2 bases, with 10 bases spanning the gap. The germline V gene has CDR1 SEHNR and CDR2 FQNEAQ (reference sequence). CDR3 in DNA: TGTGCCAGCAGCTTAGATGGGGCCGCCACAGATACGCAGTATTTT. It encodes CASSLDGAATDTQYF.

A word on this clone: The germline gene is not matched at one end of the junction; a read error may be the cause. The DNA of the CDR3 is TGTGCTAGCAGCTTCTCCGCTATATCCTACAATGAGCAGTTCTTC. It encodes CASSFSAISYNEQFF. The chain carries TRBV7-7 and TRBJ2-1; D ambiguous. In germline, CDR1 is SSHAT, CDR2 FNYEAQ (reference sequence). This CDR3 has 15 residues.

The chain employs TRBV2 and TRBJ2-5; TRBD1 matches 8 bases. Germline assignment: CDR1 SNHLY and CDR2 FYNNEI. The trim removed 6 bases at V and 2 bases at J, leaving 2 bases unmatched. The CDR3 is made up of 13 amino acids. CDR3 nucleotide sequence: TGTGCCAGCAGGAGGGACAGGCAAGAGACCCAGTACTTC. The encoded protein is CASRRDRQETQYF.

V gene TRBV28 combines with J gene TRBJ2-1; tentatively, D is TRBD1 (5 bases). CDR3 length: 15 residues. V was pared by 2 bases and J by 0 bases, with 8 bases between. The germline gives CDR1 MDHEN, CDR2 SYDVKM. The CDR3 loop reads CASSLSGASYNEQFF. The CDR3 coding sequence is TGTGCCAGCAGTTTAAGTGGGGCCTCCTACAATGAGCAGTTCTTC.

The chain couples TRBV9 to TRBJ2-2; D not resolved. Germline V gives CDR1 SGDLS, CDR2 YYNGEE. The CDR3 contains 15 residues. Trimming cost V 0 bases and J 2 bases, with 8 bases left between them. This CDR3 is CASSVGAGNTGELFF. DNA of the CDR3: TGTGCCAGCAGCGTAGGGGCCGGAAACACCGGGGAGCTGTTTTTT.

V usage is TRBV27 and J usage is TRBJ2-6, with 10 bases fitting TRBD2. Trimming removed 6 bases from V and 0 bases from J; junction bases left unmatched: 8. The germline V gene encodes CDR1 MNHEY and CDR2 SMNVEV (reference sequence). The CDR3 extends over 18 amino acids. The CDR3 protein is CASSQKGLAYSGANVLTF. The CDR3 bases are TGTGCCAGCAGCCAGAAGGGACTAGCGTACTCTGGGGCCAACGTCCTGACTTTC.

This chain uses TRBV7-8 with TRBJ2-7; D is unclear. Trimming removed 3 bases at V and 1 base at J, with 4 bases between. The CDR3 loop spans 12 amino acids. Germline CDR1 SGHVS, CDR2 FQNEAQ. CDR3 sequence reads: CASSFMSYEQYF. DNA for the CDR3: TGTGCCAGCAGCTTCATGTCCTACGAGCAGTACTTC.

The CDR3 nucleotides are TGTGCCAGCAGCTTGGTTAGTTCAGGGGCGAATCGCAATCAGCCCCAGCATTTT. Protein sequence: CASSLVSSGANRNQPQHF. This rearrangement joins TRBV5-5 to TRBJ1-5; perhaps TRBD1 as D (6 bases). V dropped 0 bases and J dropped 2 bases, with 18 bases sitting between them. This CDR3 has 18 residues. CDR1 SGHKS and CDR2 YYEKEE come from the germline V gene (reference sequence).

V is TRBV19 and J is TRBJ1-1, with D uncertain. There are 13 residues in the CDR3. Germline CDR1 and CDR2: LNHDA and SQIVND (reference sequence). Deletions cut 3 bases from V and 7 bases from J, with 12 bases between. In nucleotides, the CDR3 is TGTGCCAGTAGTATTTCATTCGGTAGTGAAGCTTTCTTT. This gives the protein CASSISFGSEAFF.

As DNA, the CDR3 is TGTGCCTGGAGTGGTGGAGGGGGTCGGACAGGGGGCTACGAGCAGTACTTC. The encoded protein is CAWSGGGGRTGGYEQYF. The chain joins TRBV30 to TRBJ2-7; 10 positions match TRBD1. CDR3 length: 17 amino acids. CDR1 is GTSNPN, CDR2 SVGIG, per germline (reference sequence). The V gene end was trimmed by 1 base and the J gene end by 3 bases; junction bases not matched to a gene: 12. Full variable domain (missing parts from reference TRBV30 and TRBJ2-7): SQTIHQWPATLVQPVGSPLSLECTVEGTSNPNLYWYRQAAGRGLQLLFYSVGIGQISSEVPQNLSASRPQDRQFILSSKKLLLSDSGFYLCAWSGGGGRTGGYEQYFGPGTRLTVT.

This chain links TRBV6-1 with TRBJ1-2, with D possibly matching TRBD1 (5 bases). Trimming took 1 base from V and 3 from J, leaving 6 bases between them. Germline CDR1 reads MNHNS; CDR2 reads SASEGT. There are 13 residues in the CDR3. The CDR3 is CASSEGQHYGYTF. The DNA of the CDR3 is TGTGCCAGCAGTGAAGGACAGCACTATGGCTACACCTTC.

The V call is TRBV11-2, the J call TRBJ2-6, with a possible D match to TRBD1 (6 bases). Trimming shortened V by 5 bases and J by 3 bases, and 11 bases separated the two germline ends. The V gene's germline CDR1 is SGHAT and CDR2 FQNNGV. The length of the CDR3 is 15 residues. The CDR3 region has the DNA TGTGCCAGCAGCCGATCCAGGGGTGGGGCCAACGTCCTGACTTTC. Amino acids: CASSRSRGGANVLTF.

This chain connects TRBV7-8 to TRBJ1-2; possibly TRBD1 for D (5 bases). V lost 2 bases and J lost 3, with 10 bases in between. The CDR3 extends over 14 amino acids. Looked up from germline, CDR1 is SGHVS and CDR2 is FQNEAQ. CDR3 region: CASSLMGLHYGYTF. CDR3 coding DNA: TGTGCCAGCAGCTTAATGGGACTGCACTATGGCTACACCTTC. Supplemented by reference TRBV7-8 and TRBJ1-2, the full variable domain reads GAGVSQSPRYKVAKRGQDVALRCDPISGHVSLFWYQQALGQGPEFLTYFQNEAQLDKSGLPSDRFFAERPEGSVSTLKIQRTQQEDSAVYLCASSLMGLHYGYTFGSGTRLTVV.

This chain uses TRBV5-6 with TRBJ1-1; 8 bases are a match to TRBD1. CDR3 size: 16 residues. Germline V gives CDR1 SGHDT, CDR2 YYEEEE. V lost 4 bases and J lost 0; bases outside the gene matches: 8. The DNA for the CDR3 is TGTGCCAGCAGCCTATGGGACAGGCCCTTGAACACTGAAGCTTTCTTT. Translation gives CASSLWDRPLNTEAFF.

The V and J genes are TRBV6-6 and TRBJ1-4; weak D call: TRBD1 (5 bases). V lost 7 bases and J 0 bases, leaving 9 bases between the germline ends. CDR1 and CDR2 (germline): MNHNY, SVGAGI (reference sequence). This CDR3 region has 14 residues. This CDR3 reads CASTETATNEKLFF. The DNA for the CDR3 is TGTGCCAGCACCGAGACAGCAACTAATGAAAAACTGTTTTTT.

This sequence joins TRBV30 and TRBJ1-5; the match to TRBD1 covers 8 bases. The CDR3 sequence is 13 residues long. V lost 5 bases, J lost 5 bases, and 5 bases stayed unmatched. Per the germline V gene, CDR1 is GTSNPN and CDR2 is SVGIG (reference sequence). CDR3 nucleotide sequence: TGTGCCTGGGCGACAGGGGTGTATCAGCCCCAGCATTTT. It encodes CAWATGVYQPQHF.

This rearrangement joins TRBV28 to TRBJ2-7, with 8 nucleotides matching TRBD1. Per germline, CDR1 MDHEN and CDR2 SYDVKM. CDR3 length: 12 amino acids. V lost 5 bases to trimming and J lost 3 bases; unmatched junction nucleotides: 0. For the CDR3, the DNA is TGTGCCAGCAGTACAGGGGGCTACGAGCAGTACTTC. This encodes CASSTGGYEQYF.

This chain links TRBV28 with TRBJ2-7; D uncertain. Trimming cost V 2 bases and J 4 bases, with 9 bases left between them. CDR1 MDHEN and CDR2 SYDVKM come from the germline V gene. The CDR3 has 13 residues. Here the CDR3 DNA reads TGTGCCAGCAGTTTACTAGTTGGGTACGAGCAGTACTTC. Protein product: CASSLLVGYEQYF.

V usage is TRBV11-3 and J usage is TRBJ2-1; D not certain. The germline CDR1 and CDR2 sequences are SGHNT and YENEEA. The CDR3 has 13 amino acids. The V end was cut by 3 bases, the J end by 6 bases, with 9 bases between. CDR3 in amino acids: CASSFPSSNEQFF. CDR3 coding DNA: TGTGCCAGCAGCTTCCCTAGTAGCAATGAGCAGTTCTTC.

CDR3 region: CSVEPQGTTIRGYTF. The CDR3, as DNA: TGCAGCGTTGAGCCACAGGGTACTACTATTCGCGGCTACACCTTC. J is TRBJ1-2 and V is TRBV29-1; the D gene is possibly TRBD1 (6 bases). CDR1 is SQVTM and CDR2 is ANQGSEA in the germline V gene. V gave up 3 bases and J gave up 8 bases, with 22 bases separating them. This CDR3 comprises 15 residues.

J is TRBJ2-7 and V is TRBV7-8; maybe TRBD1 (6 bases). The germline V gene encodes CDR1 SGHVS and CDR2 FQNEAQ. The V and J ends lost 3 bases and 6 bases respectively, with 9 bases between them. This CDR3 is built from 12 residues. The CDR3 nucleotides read TGTGCCAGCAGCTTCACAGGGTTCGAGCAGTACTTC. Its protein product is CASSFTGFEQYF.

CDR3 in DNA: TGTGCCAGTAGCAACGCCGGGACAAGCAATCAGCCCCAGCATTTT. Its protein product is CASSNAGTSNQPQHF. The V gene is TRBV19, the J gene TRBJ1-5; D might be TRBD1 (6 bases). Germline V lookup: CDR1 LNHDA, CDR2 SQIVND (reference sequence). The CDR3 loop spans 15 amino acids. Trimming removed 6 bases at V and 1 base at J, with 13 bases between.